The 6 T cell receptor beta chains below were found in one sample sequenced in a study of CD8 T cells in ankylosing spondylitis. Broader study findings: Apparently characteristic of ankylosing spondylitis blood was a TCR beta motif (about 8 highly homologous variants).

TCRdb used MiXCR to reprocess the 5' RACE reads, holding one entry per CDR3 protein. The table lists fewer than 250,000 distinct CDR3 sequences, about 16% of them singletons. No antigen has been identified for these receptors. The material sequenced was blood, either unsorted or a sorted T cell fraction (not recorded which). The receptors shown here come from a male donor with ankylosing spondylitis.

This sequence joins TRBV3-1 and TRBJ2-7; D is ambiguous. The germline CDR1 and CDR2 sequences are LGHDT and YNNKEL (reference sequence). The CDR3 has 12 amino acids. Trimming left V 3 bases short and J 2 bases short, with 5 bases between. The CDR3 region has the DNA TGTGCCAGCAGCCATAGGACCTACGAGCAGTACTTC. Translating it yields CASSHRTYEQYF.

This chain joins TRBV4-1 and TRBJ2-2; D gene uncertain. In germline, CDR1 is MGHRA, CDR2 YSYEKL. The CDR3 totals 16 residues. V lost 0 bases, J lost 0 bases, and 8 bases lay in between. CDR3 DNA sequence: TGCGCCAGCAGCCAAGAACCCCACACGAACACCGGGGAGCTGTTTTTT. Its translation is CASSQEPHTNTGELFF.

The chain combines TRBV7-9 with TRBJ2-4, with TRBD1 matching over 9 bases. With 5 bases clipped from V and 8 bases from J, the junction kept 7 bases outside the gene matches. The CDR3 runs to 14 residues. Germline V gives CDR1 SEHNR, CDR2 FQNEAQ (reference sequence). CDR3 DNA sequence: TGTGCCAGCAGCCCCGGGACAGGGTGGTACATTCAGTACTTC. It is translated as CASSPGTGWYIQYF.

This clonotype was recorded a few times. The CDR3 nucleotides are TGCGCCAGCAGTCCGACTAGCGGCTCATCCTACGAGCAGTACTTC. This codes for CASSPTSGSSYEQYF. V is TRBV4-3 and J is TRBJ2-7; 9 nucleotides match TRBD2. The V and J ends lost 6 bases and 1 base, in that order; junction bases with no gene match: 7. The CDR3 contains 15 residues. Germline V gene lookup returns CDR1 LGHNA and CDR2 YSLEER.

This clonotype appeared a few times. This rearrangement joins TRBV3-1 to TRBJ2-5; 9 bases match TRBD2. After removal of 1 base from V and 4 bases from J, the junction contained 16 bases not matched to a gene. Germline loops: CDR1 LGHDT, CDR2 YNNKEL (reference sequence). The CDR3 runs to 19 residues. Written as DNA, the CDR3 is TGTGCCAGCAGCCAAGGCTGGCTAGCGGGATATCGTGAAGGAGAGACCCAGTACTTC. Translating it yields CASSQGWLAGYREGETQYF.

The J gene is TRBJ2-1, the V gene TRBV7-8, with D possibly TRBD2 on 6 matching bases. This CDR3 contains 15 residues. Trimming took off 5 bases at V and 4 bases at J, with 15 bases between the two ends. Looked up from germline, CDR1 is SGHVS and CDR2 is FQNEAQ. The CDR3 DNA sequence: TGTGCCAGCAGCAACCAACTGGGGGGTTACAATGAGCAGTTCTTC. Translation gives CASSNQLGGYNEQFF.